What follows are 2 T cell receptor beta chains derived from one specimen sequenced in a study of response to subunit inactivated influenza vaccine (dated by TCRdb to the late 2010s). Library preparation used RT-PCR. Sequencing was performed on an Illumina HiSeq 2500. TCRdb itself trimmed the public reads at Q25 with fastp, ran MiXCR and retained productive beta chains. Each record represents a unique CDR3 protein, reported with the most common genes and DNA among its rows. This sample comprises around 530,000 distinct CDR3 sequences, about 17% of them detected only once. 3% of the sample goes to the ten largest clones. This specimen consisted of CD4+ T cells sorted from PBMCs, obtained less than 30 months after vaccination. These receptors were taken from a man aged 45 to 75 who received an inactivated influenza vaccine. Donor details come from another sample of the same person, matched by shared clones.

This clonotype was counted only a few times. The gene calls are TRBV23-1 and TRBJ2-5; possibly TRBD1 for D (6 bases). TRBV23-1 is placed among ORFs of uncertain function. V dropped 4 bases and J dropped 3 bases, with 12 bases sitting between them. This CDR3 is 14 amino acids long. The CDR3 coding sequence is TGCGCCAGCAGTCTTCCTACAGGGAAAGAGACCCAGTACTTC. Translation gives CASSLPTGKETQYF.

The gene calls are TRBV4-3 and TRBJ1-2; D gene uncertain. In germline, CDR1 is LGHNA, CDR2 YSLEER. This CDR3 region has 18 residues. With 4 bases removed from V and 7 bases from J, the gap between germline ends came to 28 bases. In nucleotides, the CDR3 is TGCGCCAGCAGCCCCGGAAGAAGGTATTCGACGGAGGGTGGTGGCTACACCTTC. This encodes CASSPGRRYSTEGGGYTF.